This T cell receptor beta chain was sequenced during a study of cytomegalovirus exposure and HLA in healthy donors. Overall study context: A prior study identified 90 million to 120 million unique TCR beta sequences from some 200 million T cells.

Details on this clone: Its antigen is as yet unknown.

Study-wide results and caveats: The authors assumed roughly uniform sequencing depth across donors for presence/absence analyses. There were 150 to 200 TCR beta chains listed as cytomegalovirus-associated. An analysis was carried out at a later point. It showed that HLA-associated TCR beta chains were more clonally expanded than equally common non-associated chains.

Use of 60 Vbeta and 13 Jbeta primers characterized the PCR. Sequenced by immunoSEQ multiplex PCR; TCRdb stores in-frame clones only, minus some. The repertoire consists of 100,000 to 150,000 clones, with roughly 80% occurring once and the leading ten covering approximately 7.8%. The source material was PBMCs. This TCR derives from a male donor in good health and CMV-seronegative.

The CDR3 sequence is CASRGILADIASPGELFF. The CDR3 DNA is TGTGCCAGCAGGGGAATTCTAGCGGACATCGCGTCACCCGGGGAGCTGTTTTTT. V gene TRBV28 combines with J gene TRBJ2-2, with TRBD2 matching over 7 bases. CDR1 and CDR2 from the germline V gene are MDHEN and SYDVKM. The CDR3 spans 18 residues. The J segment lost 6 bases and the V segment lost 6 bases, leaving 19 bases of the junction unmatched.